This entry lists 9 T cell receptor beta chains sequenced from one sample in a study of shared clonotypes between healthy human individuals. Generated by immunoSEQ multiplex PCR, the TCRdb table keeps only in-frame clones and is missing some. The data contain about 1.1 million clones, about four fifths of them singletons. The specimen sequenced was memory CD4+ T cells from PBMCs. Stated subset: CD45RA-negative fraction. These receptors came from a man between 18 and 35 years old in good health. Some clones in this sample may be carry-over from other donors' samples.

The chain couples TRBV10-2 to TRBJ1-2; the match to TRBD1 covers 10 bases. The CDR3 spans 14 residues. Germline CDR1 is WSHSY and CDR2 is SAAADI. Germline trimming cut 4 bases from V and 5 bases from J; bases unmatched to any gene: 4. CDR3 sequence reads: CASSGQGAWYGYTF. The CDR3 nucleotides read TGCGCCAGCAGTGGACAGGGGGCTTGGTATGGCTACACCTTC.

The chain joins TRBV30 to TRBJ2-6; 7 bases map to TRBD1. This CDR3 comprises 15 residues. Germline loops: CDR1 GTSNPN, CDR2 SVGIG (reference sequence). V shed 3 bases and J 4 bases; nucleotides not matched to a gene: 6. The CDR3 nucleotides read TGTGCCTGGAGAGTCGACAGGGCCGGGGCCAACGTCCTGACTTTC. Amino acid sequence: CAWRVDRAGANVLTF.

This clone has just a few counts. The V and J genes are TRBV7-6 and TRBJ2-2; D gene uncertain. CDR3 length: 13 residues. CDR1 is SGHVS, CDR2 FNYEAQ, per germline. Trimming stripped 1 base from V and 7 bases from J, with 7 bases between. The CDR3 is CASSLGNGGELFF. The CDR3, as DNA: TGTGCCAGCAGCTTAGGAAACGGCGGGGAGCTGTTTTTT.

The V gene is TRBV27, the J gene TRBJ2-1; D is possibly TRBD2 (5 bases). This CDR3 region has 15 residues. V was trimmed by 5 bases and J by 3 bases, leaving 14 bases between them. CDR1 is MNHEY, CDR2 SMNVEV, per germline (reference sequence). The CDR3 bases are TGTGCCAGCAGTCTTCTCCCCGCGGGCTACAATGAGCAGTTCTTC. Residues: CASSLLPAGYNEQFF.

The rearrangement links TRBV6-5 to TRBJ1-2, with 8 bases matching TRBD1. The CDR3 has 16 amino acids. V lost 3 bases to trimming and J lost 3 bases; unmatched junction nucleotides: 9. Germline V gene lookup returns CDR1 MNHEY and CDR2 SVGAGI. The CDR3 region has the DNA TGTGCCAGCAGTTATCGGACAGGGAATAGGGACTATGGCTACACCTTC. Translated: CASSYRTGNRDYGYTF.

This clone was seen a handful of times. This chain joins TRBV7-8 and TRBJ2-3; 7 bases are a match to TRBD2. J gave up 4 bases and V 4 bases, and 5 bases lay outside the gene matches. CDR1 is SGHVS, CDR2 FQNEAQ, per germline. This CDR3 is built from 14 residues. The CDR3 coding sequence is TGTGCCAGCAGCTCTAGCGGATTCCCAGATACGCAGTATTTT. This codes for CASSSSGFPDTQYF.

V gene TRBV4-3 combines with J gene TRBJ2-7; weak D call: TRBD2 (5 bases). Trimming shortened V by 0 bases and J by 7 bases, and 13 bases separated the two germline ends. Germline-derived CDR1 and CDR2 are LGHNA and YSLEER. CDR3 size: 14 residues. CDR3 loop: CASSQDSRVGEQYF. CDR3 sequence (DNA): TGCGCCAGCAGCCAAGATTCGCGGGTGGGTGAGCAGTACTTC.

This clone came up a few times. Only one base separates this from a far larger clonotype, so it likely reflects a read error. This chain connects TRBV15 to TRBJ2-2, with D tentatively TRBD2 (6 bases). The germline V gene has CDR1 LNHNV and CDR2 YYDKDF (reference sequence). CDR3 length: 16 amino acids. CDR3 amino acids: CATSREVILNTGGLFF. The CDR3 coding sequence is TGTGCCACCAGCAGAGAAGTAATCTTGAACACCGGGGGGCTGTTTTTT.

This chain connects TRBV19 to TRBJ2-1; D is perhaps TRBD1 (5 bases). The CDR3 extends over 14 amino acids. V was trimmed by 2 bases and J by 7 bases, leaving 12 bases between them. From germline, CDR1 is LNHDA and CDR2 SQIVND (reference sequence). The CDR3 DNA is TGTGCCAGTAGTATACGGAAGGGGATAAATGAGCAGTTCTTC. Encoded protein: CASSIRKGINEQFF.